This T cell receptor beta chain is drawn from a study of T cell repertoires in cytomegalovirus infection (dated by TCRdb to the late 2010s). With regard to the full study: Donor HLA type was relevant to the analysis, because carriage of CMV infection together with the matching HLA type was indicated by public TCR beta signatures. Results the study describes overall, beyond this receptor: In the ex vivo response, HLA-C-restricted CMV-specific TCR beta clonotypes were dominant, and in two of eight donors the single most frequent clonotype came from this HLA-C-restricted group. Cumulative frequency of public TCR beta family members discriminated carriers of CMV infection plus the relevant HLA type in this cohort and an independent roughly 330-donor cohort.

This clonotype was counted only a few times. The antigen it binds to is not known. Base qualities are missing; no much larger clone stands one base away. TCRdb shows the sequencer as Illumina HiSeq 1500. TCRdb ran its own pipeline on the public reads, namely fastp trimming at Q25 and MiXCR clone calling, and kept in-frame beta chains. Rows merge per CDR3 protein into single entries with the most common DNA and genes. The sample records around 550,000 distinct CDR3 sequences, more than 25% of which are singletons. Approximately 13% of the sample lies in the top ten. According to the germline V gene, CDR1 reads SGHVS and CDR2 reads FNYEAQ. Between the V and J ends, shortened by 2 bases and 0 bases respectively, the junction contains 12 bases. The CDR3 goes from the cysteine to the phenylalanine over 16 residues. The retained sequence is limited to the CDR3, 48 bases, with the frame set at the first base.

The sequence was collected from a human donor in good health (CMV status not recorded). Some clones in this sample may be carry-over from other donors' samples. What was sequenced was PBMCs. The V and J genes are TRBV7-6 and TRBJ2-3, with the D gene call left open. DNA sequence: TGTGCCAGCAGCTTACAGGCAGGACCGAGCACAGATACGCAGTATTTT. The translation is CASSLQAGPSTDTQYF.